This TCR beta chain was observed in a study of T cell repertoires in cytomegalovirus infection. Study-wide context: It was the public TCR beta signatures that indicated both CMV infection and matching HLA type. Study-level findings and limits: HLA-C-restricted CMV clonotypes gave the most frequent clonotype in two of eight donors.

Trimming took off 0 bases at V and 10 bases at J, with 10 bases between the two ends. The germline V gene encodes CDR1 MGHRA and CDR2 YSYEKL. The CDR3 consists of 13 residues. TCRdb reprocessed the reads via MiXCR and lists one record per CDR3 protein. The sample holds roughly 320,000 distinct CDR3 sequences; 8% to 10% are singletons and the top ten take roughly 4%. Comments on this clonotype: Its matching antigen is unknown.

The TCR originated in a human donor in good health (CMV status not recorded). Some clones in this sample may be carry-over from other donors' samples. This rearrangement joins TRBV4-1 to TRBJ2-1; maybe TRBD2 (6 bases). The sample was PBMCs. The CDR3 is CASSQEGLAEQFF. Here the CDR3 DNA reads TGCGCCAGCAGCCAAGAAGGGCTAGCGGAGCAGTTCTTC.